Listed here is a single T cell receptor (beta chain). The DNA input per sorted-subset replicate PCR was 150 to 200 ng, corresponding to around 28,000 T cell genomes. The table came from immunoSEQ multiplex PCR; TCRdb's copy has only in-frame clones and leaves some out. The repertoire includes around 690,000 clones, roughly 88% of them detected once, and 30% to 35% sits in the top ten. The data stem from a study of shared clonotypes between healthy human individuals. This CDR3 contains 17 residues. CDR1 and CDR2 from the germline V gene are SGHRS and YFSETQ. The junction had 12 bases not matched to a gene; V was cut back by 2 bases and J by 3 bases.

The sequence was collected from a man younger than 35 in good health. Some clones in this sample may be carry-over from other donors' samples. Sequenced material: memory CD8+ T cells from PBMCs. Subset reported: CD45RO+ cells pooled with CCR7-negative TemRA cells. V usage is TRBV5-1 and J usage is TRBJ2-5; 8 nucleotides align to TRBD1. In nucleotides, the CDR3 is TGCGCCAGCAGCTTTAGGGATGCAGGGGGCAAGGAAGAGACCCAGTACTTC. Its translation is CASSFRDAGGKEETQYF. Full variable domain (remainder filled in from reference TRBV5-1 and TRBJ2-5): KAGVTQTPRYLIKTRGQQVTLSCSPISGHRSVSWYQQTPGQGLQFLFEYFSETQRNKGNFPGRFSGRQFSNSRSEMNVSTLELGDSALYLCASSFRDAGGKEETQYFGPGTRLLVL.